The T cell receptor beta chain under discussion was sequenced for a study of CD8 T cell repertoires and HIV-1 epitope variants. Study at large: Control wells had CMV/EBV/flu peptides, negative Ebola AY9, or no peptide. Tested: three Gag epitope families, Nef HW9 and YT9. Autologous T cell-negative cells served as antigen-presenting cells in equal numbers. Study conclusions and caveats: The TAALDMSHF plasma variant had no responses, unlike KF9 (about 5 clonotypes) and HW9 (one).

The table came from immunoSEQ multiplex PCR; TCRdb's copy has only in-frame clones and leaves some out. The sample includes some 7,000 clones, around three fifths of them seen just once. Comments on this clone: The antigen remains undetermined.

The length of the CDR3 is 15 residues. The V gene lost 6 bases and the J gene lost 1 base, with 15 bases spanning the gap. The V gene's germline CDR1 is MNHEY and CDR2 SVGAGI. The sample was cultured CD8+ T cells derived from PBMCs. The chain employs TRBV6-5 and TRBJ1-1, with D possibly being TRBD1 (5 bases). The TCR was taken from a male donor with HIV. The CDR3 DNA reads TGTGCCAGCAGGCAGGGACGGCGGGGGAACACTGAAGCTTTCTTT. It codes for CASRQGRRGNTEAFF.